What follows are 27 T cell receptor beta chains derived from one specimen sequenced in a study of PD-L1 blockade in urothelial cancer. TCRdb keeps only in-frame clones here, not all; method: immunoSEQ multiplex PCR. The sample lists more than 75,000 clones, 90% occurring once. Here the sequenced sample was PBMCs, taken around atezolizumab (anti-PD-L1) treatment. All receptors derive from a man aged 60 to 75 with urothelial cancer.

This chain links TRBV12-1 with TRBJ2-1; the table's TRBD2 call for D was not verified on the DNA. TRBV12-1 is tagged as a pseudogene. The CDR3 is made up of 18 amino acids. The chain's CDR3 is CASSFLAGGLSSYNEQFF. The CDR3 region has the DNA TGTGCCAGCAGCTTTCTAGCGGGGGGCCTCAGCTCCTACAATGAGCAGTTCTTC.

The genes are TRBV7-9 and TRBJ2-3, with D perhaps TRBD2 (6 bases). CDR3 length equals 14 residues. The germline CDR1 and CDR2 sequences are SEHNR and FQNEAQ (reference sequence). Deletions cut 3 bases from V and 6 bases from J, with 13 bases between. The CDR3 coding sequence is TGTGCCAGCAGCTTGGCCGGGACTCCTGATACGCAGTATTTT. Encoded protein: CASSLAGTPDTQYF.

The chain carries TRBV5-6 and TRBJ2-3; a possible D gene is TRBD1 (7 bases). Between the trimmed V and J ends, which lost 0 bases and 3 bases, there was a span of 11 bases. The CDR3 consists of 15 residues. Germline values: CDR1 SGHDT, CDR2 YYEEEE. The CDR3, as DNA: TGTGCCAGCAGCTTGGAGGCAGGGGGGACAGATACGCAGTATTTT. It specifies CASSLEAGGTDTQYF. The complete variable domain, with remaining parts taken from reference TRBV5-6 and TRBJ2-3, reads DAGVTQSPTHLIKTRGQQVTLRCSPKSGHDTVSWYQQALGQGPQFIFQYYEEEERQRGNFPDRFSGHQFPNYSSELNVNALLLGDSALYLCASSLEAGGTDTQYFGPGTRLTVL.

The J gene is TRBJ2-1, the V gene TRBV7-3; 8 nucleotides match TRBD1. V lost 6 bases to trimming and J lost 8 bases; unmatched junction nucleotides: 12. This CDR3 region has 15 residues. Per the germline V gene, CDR1 is SGHTA and CDR2 is FQGTGA. CDR3 coding DNA: TGTGCCAGCAGTTCGACAGGGGTGGGGGTCGATGAGCAGTTCTTC. Translated, it gives CASSSTGVGVDEQFF.

This chain connects TRBV19 to TRBJ2-2; 9 nucleotides line up with TRBD1. CDR1 LNHDA and CDR2 SQIVND come from the germline V gene (reference sequence). The CDR3 contains 16 residues. Trimming cost V 5 bases and J 4 bases; bases outside gene matches: 8. CDR3 DNA sequence: TGTGCCAGTAGTCCCGCACAGGGGGCCGGCACCGGGGAGCTGTTTTTT. As protein: CASSPAQGAGTGELFF.

This chain connects TRBV6-1 to TRBJ2-1; no clear D gene. CDR3 length: 12 amino acids. Looked up from germline, CDR1 is MNHNS and CDR2 is SASEGT. V lost 8 bases, J lost 8 bases, and 13 bases lay in between. Here the CDR3 reads CASAQAVYEQFF. The CDR3 bases are TGTGCCAGCGCCCAGGCCGTGTATGAGCAGTTCTTC.

The chain links TRBV10-3 to TRBJ1-4; a weak D match, TRBD1 (5 bases). V lost 4 bases and J 6 bases, leaving 12 bases between the germline ends. CDR1 and CDR2 from the germline V gene are ENHRY and SYGVKD. The CDR3 sequence is 14 residues long. CDR3 nucleotide sequence: TGTGCCATCAGTGCCGGGGGGTCCGATGAAAAACTGTTTTTT. This gives the protein CAISAGGSDEKLFF.

The chain combines TRBV5-1 with TRBJ2-1; 8 bases are shared with TRBD1. CDR3 length equals 16 residues. Germline V lookup: CDR1 SGHRS, CDR2 YFSETQ. The V segment lost 4 bases and the J segment 3 bases; nucleotides outside the gene matches: 9. This chain's CDR3 is CASSGTTGVGYNEQFF. In DNA form, the CDR3 reads TGCGCCAGCAGCGGTACGACAGGGGTTGGCTACAATGAGCAGTTCTTC.

V and J are TRBV5-4 and TRBJ1-1; tentative D call: TRBD1 (5 bases). V lost 3 bases and J lost 1, with 10 bases in between. The CDR3 extends over 14 amino acids. Germline V gene lookup returns CDR1 SGHNT and CDR2 YYREEE (reference sequence). CDR3 protein: CASSSYDRNTEAFF. The CDR3 nucleotides are TGTGCCAGCAGCTCCTACGACAGGAACACTGAAGCTTTCTTT.

The chain joins TRBV5-4 to TRBJ2-1; unclear D gene. The CDR3 is 16 amino acids. Per the germline V gene, CDR1 is SGHNT and CDR2 is YYREEE (reference sequence). V was trimmed by 0 bases and J by 0 bases, leaving 10 bases between them. Here the CDR3 reads CASSLAMSASYNEQFF. The DNA for the CDR3 is TGTGCCAGCAGCTTGGCCATGAGCGCCTCCTACAATGAGCAGTTCTTC. The entire variable domain, with the rest obtained from reference TRBV5-4 and TRBJ2-1, is as follows: ETGVTQSPTHLIKTRGQQVTLRCSSQSGHNTVSWYQQALGQGPQFIFQYYREEENGRGNFPPRFSGLQFPNYSSELNVNALELDDSALYLCASSLAMSASYNEQFFGPGTRLTVL.

The chain carries TRBV5-1 and TRBJ2-1, with TRBD1 matching over 8 bases. Germline assignment: CDR1 SGHRS and CDR2 YFSETQ. The CDR3 extends over 18 amino acids. Trimming took 5 bases from V and 4 from J; bases not matched to a gene: 17. The CDR3 region is CASRGTGTRPQLYNEQFF. CDR3 nucleotides: TGCGCCAGCAGAGGGACAGGCACGAGGCCACAACTTTACAATGAGCAGTTCTTC.

V is TRBV7-3 and J is TRBJ2-1, with D tentatively TRBD2 (6 bases). CDR1 is SGHTA, CDR2 FQGTGA, per germline. The CDR3 loop spans 15 amino acids. Trimming took off 2 bases at V and 5 bases at J, with 13 bases between the two ends. CDR3 region: CASSLLSWGDNEQFF. DNA of the CDR3: TGTGCCAGCAGCTTATTGAGCTGGGGGGACAATGAGCAGTTCTTC. Full variable domain (rest looked up from reference TRBV7-3 and TRBJ2-1): GAGVSQTPSNKVTEKGKYVELRCDPISGHTALYWYRQSLGQGPEFLIYFQGTGAADDSGLPNDRFFAVRPEGSVSTLKIQRTERGDSAVYLCASSLLSWGDNEQFFGPGTRLTVL.

V is TRBV6-1 and J is TRBJ1-2, with 10 nucleotides matching TRBD1. Per the germline V gene, CDR1 is MNHNS and CDR2 is SASEGT. V trimming: 7 bases; J trimming: 7 bases; junction bases outside the gene matches: 6. This CDR3 contains 13 residues. CDR3 sequence: CASTDRGLFGYTF. In nucleotides, the CDR3 is TGTGCCAGCACAGACAGGGGGCTTTTTGGCTACACCTTC.

This clone occurred a few times. One end of the junction fails to match germline, which may point to a read error. V and J are TRBV2 and TRBJ2-7; 10 positions agree with TRBD2. The CDR3 totals 12 residues. Germline V CDR1 and CDR2: SNHLY, FYNNEI. CDR3 loop: CASSDTSGVSHF. CDR3 nucleotides: TGTGCCAGCAGCGACACTAGCGGGGTGTCTCACTTC.

The chain is built from TRBV7-2 and TRBJ2-3; D possibly corresponds to TRBD2 (7 bases). The V and J ends lost 3 bases and 6 bases respectively, with 16 bases between them. CDR3 length equals 15 residues. Germline assignment: CDR1 SGHTA and CDR2 FQGNSA. This CDR3 reads CASSFGWGGFDTQYF. Here the CDR3 DNA reads TGTGCCAGCAGCTTCGGGTGGGGGGGCTTCGATACGCAGTATTTT.

Only one count was recorded for this clone. The V call is TRBV5-4, the J call TRBJ2-1; D may be TRBD2 (6 bases). Per germline, CDR1 SGHNT and CDR2 YYREEE (reference sequence). Trimming took 4 bases from V and 0 from J, leaving 11 bases between them. The CDR3 consists of 15 residues. In nucleotides, the CDR3 is TGTGCCAGCAGCGTCGGAGGGGTCTCCTACAATGAGCAGTTCTTC. Translating gives CASSVGGVSYNEQFF.

The chain uses TRBV7-9 and TRBJ2-3; D is undetermined. The CDR3 loop spans 11 amino acids. Deletions cut 7 bases from V and 6 bases from J, with 8 bases between. CDR1 SEHNR and CDR2 FQNEAQ come from the germline V gene (reference sequence). The CDR3 spells CASTSSDTQYF. DNA for the CDR3: TGTGCCAGCACCTCTTCCGATACGCAGTATTTT.

This rearrangement joins TRBV6-1 to TRBJ2-5; 7 bases agree with TRBD1. The CDR3 is made up of 15 amino acids. CDR1 and CDR2 (germline): MNHNS, SASEGT. V lost 5 bases, J lost 2 bases, and 8 bases stayed unmatched. CDR3 in amino acids: CASSPEPGQQETQYF. The CDR3 coding sequence is TGTGCCAGCAGTCCAGAGCCGGGACAGCAAGAGACCCAGTACTTC.

The rearrangement links TRBV7-2 to TRBJ2-2; tentatively, D is TRBD1 (5 bases). This CDR3 is 13 amino acids long. Germline V lookup: CDR1 SGHTA, CDR2 FQGNSA. The V end lost 2 bases, the J end lost 7 bases, and 8 bases lay between the germline ends. This chain's CDR3 is CASSLRGIGELFF. The DNA for the CDR3 is TGTGCCAGCAGCTTAAGGGGCATCGGGGAGCTGTTTTTT.

The V gene is TRBV6-5, the J gene TRBJ2-1; D unclear. Trimming shortened V by 2 bases and J by 6 bases, and 11 bases separated the two germline ends. The length of the CDR3 is 14 residues. Germline V gene data show CDR1 as MNHEY and CDR2 as SVGAGI. As DNA, the CDR3 is TGTGCCAGCAGTTACGGCGCCTGGGCCAATGAGCAGTTCTTC. Translated: CASSYGAWANEQFF.

The V and J genes are TRBV4-3 and TRBJ1-1; possible D gene TRBD1, 6 bases. CDR1 LGHNA and CDR2 YSLEER come from the germline V gene. This CDR3 contains 13 residues. Trimming stripped 3 bases from V and 5 bases from J, with 10 bases between. CDR3 DNA: TGCGCCAGCAGCCAGGAGGGGGGGACTGAAGCTTTCTTT. It is translated as CASSQEGGTEAFF.

The chain links TRBV19 to TRBJ1-3; D might be TRBD1 (5 bases). The V and J ends lost 6 bases and 5 bases respectively, with 14 bases between them. CDR1 is LNHDA and CDR2 is SQIVND in the germline V gene (reference sequence). CDR3 length: 14 residues. The chain's CDR3 is CASSLAGGRNTIYF. The CDR3 coding sequence is TGTGCCAGTAGCCTGGCGGGGGGAAGAAACACCATATATTTT.

The chain uses TRBV5-5 and TRBJ1-2; TRBD1 might be the D (6 bases). CDR3 size: 13 residues. The germline V gene encodes CDR1 SGHKS and CDR2 YYEKEE (reference sequence). V lost 0 bases and J 8 bases, leaving 11 bases between the germline ends. The CDR3 is CASSLESTGGYTF. The CDR3 bases are TGTGCCAGCAGCTTGGAGTCGACAGGCGGCTACACCTTC.

This clone appeared a single time. V usage is TRBV7-2 and J usage is TRBJ2-3, with 8 bases fitting TRBD2. CDR1 is SGHTA and CDR2 is FQGNSA in the germline V gene. The CDR3 is made up of 16 amino acids. Trimming took 4 bases from V and 5 from J; bases not matched to a gene: 11. As DNA, the CDR3 is TGTGCCAGCAGCTCACTTCCGGGACTAGGCCAAGATACGCAGTATTTT. Protein: CASSSLPGLGQDTQYF.

This clone came up once. The V and J genes are TRBV30 and TRBJ2-3; 8 bases map to TRBD2. Losses at the gene ends were 0 bases for V and 2 bases for J; bases not matched to a gene: 4. CDR1 and CDR2 (germline): GTSNPN, SVGIG (reference sequence). CDR3 length: 15 amino acids. CDR3 amino acids: CAWSVVAGNTDTQYF. In nucleotides, the CDR3 is TGTGCCTGGAGTGTTGTAGCGGGAAACACAGATACGCAGTATTTT.

The chain uses TRBV5-8 and TRBJ1-1; 8 nucleotides agree with TRBD1. J gave up 3 bases and V 5 bases, and 6 bases lay outside the gene matches. From germline, CDR1 is SGHTS and CDR2 YDEGEE. The CDR3 totals 14 residues. The CDR3 protein is CASSRGQGDTEAFF. The CDR3 DNA reads TGTGCCAGCAGTCGAGGACAGGGAGACACTGAAGCTTTCTTT.

The V call is TRBV30, the J call TRBJ1-5, with a tentative D call TRBD1 (5 bases). The V end was cut by 1 base, the J end by 4 bases, with 8 bases between. This CDR3 region has 13 residues. CDR1 GTSNPN and CDR2 SVGIG come from the germline V gene (reference sequence). The CDR3 loop is CAWSGGPNQPQHF. In DNA form, the CDR3 reads TGTGCCTGGAGTGGGGGCCCTAATCAGCCCCAGCATTTT. The full variable domain, in which reference TRBV30 and TRBJ1-5 provide the parts outside the CDR3, is SQTIHQWPATLVQPVGSPLSLECTVEGTSNPNLYWYRQAAGRGLQLLFYSVGIGQISSEVPQNLSASRPQDRQFILSSKKLLLSDSGFYLCAWSGGPNQPQHFGDGTRLSIL.